This is a list of T cell receptor beta chains from one sample in a study of blood T cell repertoires in COVID-19. Sequencing was performed with immunoSEQ multiplex PCR; in TCRdb, only in-frame clones are kept and a portion is missing. The data contain about 190,000 clones, less than 85% of them singletons. The sample was peripheral blood. These receptor sequences come from a woman in her 50s with acute or convalescent COVID-19. CDR3s include the opening cysteine and the closing phenylalanine or tryptophan. The D gene is left open where the match is weak. Expanded clones get a size class; other rows say once, few or many, or leave the size out.

J gene: TRBJ1-1
D gene: TRBD1
clone size: NA
V gene: TRBV5-6
CDR3 protein: CASSWTGPTEAFF
CDR3 DNA: TGTGCCAGCAGCTGGACAGGGCCCACTGAAGCTTTCTTT

J gene: TRBJ1-1
D gene: NA
clone size: NA
V gene: TRBV9
CDR3 protein: CASSLPGKTEAFF
CDR3 DNA: TGTGCCAGCAGCTTACCAGGGAAAACTGAAGCTTTCTTT

J gene: TRBJ2-7
D gene: TRBD1
clone size: NA
V gene: TRBV2
CDR3 protein: CASARTGTGGYEQYF
CDR3 DNA: TGTGCCAGCGCTCGGACCGGGACAGGGGGCTACGAGCAGTACTTC

J gene: TRBJ2-1
D gene: TRBD1
clone size: NA
V gene: TRBV25-1
CDR3 protein: CASSGTGGNEQFF
CDR3 DNA: TGTGCCAGCAGTGGGACAGGGGGCAATGAGCAGTTCTTC

J gene: TRBJ2-7
D gene: NA
clone size: NA
V gene: TRBV28
CDR3 protein: CASSPDRSSYEQYF
CDR3 DNA: TGTGCCAGCAGCCCAGACAGGAGCTCCTACGAGCAGTACTTC

J gene: TRBJ1-3
D gene: NA
clone size: NA
V gene: TRBV6-6
CDR3 protein: CASTRSGALSGNTIYF
CDR3 DNA: TGTGCCAGCACTCGATCAGGGGCGCTCTCTGGAAACACCATATATTTT

J gene: TRBJ2-4
D gene: TRBD1
clone size: NA
V gene: TRBV28
CDR3 protein: CASSLTGWDIQYF
CDR3 DNA: TGTGCCAGCAGTTTGACAGGGTGGGACATTCAGTACTTC

J gene: TRBJ1-2
D gene: NA
clone size: NA
V gene: TRBV21-1
CDR3 protein: CASSKYRGNYRGLHYGYTF
CDR3 DNA: TGTGCCAGCAGCAAATACAGGGGGAATTACAGGGGGCTACACTATGGCTACACCTTC

J gene: TRBJ1-5
D gene: TRBD1
clone size: NA
V gene: TRBV6-6
CDR3 protein: CASIDRGGNQPQHF
CDR3 DNA: TGTGCCAGCATTGACAGGGGAGGGAATCAGCCCCAGCATTTT

J gene: TRBJ1-2
D gene: NA
clone size: once
V gene: TRBV19
CDR3 protein: CASSIERGRRNYGYTF
CDR3 DNA: TGTGCCAGTAGTATTGAGCGGGGGCGTAGGAACTATGGCTACACCTTC